Below are 5 T cell receptor beta chains sequenced from a single sample in a study of blood T cell repertoires in COVID-19. The repertoire was sequenced with immunoSEQ multiplex PCR; TCRdb's copy has only in-frame clones and lacks some. The sample contains 110,000 to 150,000 clones, under 90% of which appear only once. Material for sequencing was peripheral blood. The receptors shown here come from a human donor in a cohort sampled during active COVID-19.

This sequence joins TRBV6-1 and TRBJ2-3; D might be TRBD1 (5 bases). The CDR3 runs 13 residues. V shed 3 bases and J shed 4 bases, with 8 bases lying between them. Germline loops: CDR1 MNHNS, CDR2 SASEGT. In DNA form, the CDR3 reads TGTGCCAGCAGTGATCAGGGCGCAGATACGCAGTATTTT. Encoded protein: CASSDQGADTQYF.

This chain connects TRBV2 to TRBJ2-7; D is possibly TRBD2 (5 bases). V lost 7 bases and J 2 bases, leaving 9 bases between the germline ends. The CDR3 is 12 residues long. Germline CDR1 reads SNHLY; CDR2 reads FYNNEI. The CDR3 DNA follows: TGTGCCAGCACTGTCGGGGCCTACGAGCAGTACTTC. It yields the protein CASTVGAYEQYF. The variable domain in full, with the rest retrieved from reference TRBV2 and TRBJ2-7, is EPEVTQTPSHQVTQMGQEVILRCVPISNHLYFYWYRQILGQKVEFLVSFYNNEISEKSEIFDDQFSVERPDGSNFTLKIRSTKLEDSAMYFCASTVGAYEQYFGPGTRLTVT.

J is TRBJ2-5 and V is TRBV7-2, with D possibly TRBD2 on 7 matching bases. This CDR3 comprises 17 residues. In germline, CDR1 is SGHTA, CDR2 FQGNSA. With 4 bases removed from V and 6 bases from J, the gap between germline ends came to 24 bases. CDR3 in amino acids: CASSSPSGGAVGQTQYF. As DNA, the CDR3 is TGTGCCAGCAGCTCCCCAAGTGGGGGGGCTGTCGGGCAGACCCAGTACTTC.

This chain uses TRBV7-2 with TRBJ2-1; D is possibly TRBD1 (6 bases). Looked up from germline, CDR1 is SGHTA and CDR2 is FQGNSA. The CDR3 totals 14 residues. V was shortened by 5 bases and J by 3 bases, with 11 bases between the two germline ends. The CDR3 nucleotides are TGTGCCAGCAGCCGTGGACAGTTCTACAATGAGCAGTTCTTC. Amino acid sequence: CASSRGQFYNEQFF. Together with reference TRBV7-2 and TRBJ2-1, the CDR3 gives the full variable domain: GAGVSQSPSNKVTEKGKDVELRCDPISGHTALYWYRQSLGQGLEFLIYFQGNSAPDKSGLPSDRFSAERTGGSVSTLTIQRTQQEDSAVYLCASSRGQFYNEQFFGPGTRLTVL.

The J gene is TRBJ2-2, the V gene TRBV29-1; TRBD1 is a possible D gene (6 bases). Germline loops: CDR1 SQVTM, CDR2 ANQGSEA. Trimming stripped 4 bases from V and 7 bases from J, with 16 bases between. The CDR3 length is 14 residues. The CDR3 region has the DNA TGCAGCGTTGCCCCCAACAGGGCAGGCGGGGAGCTGTTTTTT. Its protein is CSVAPNRAGGELFF.